This note documents a single T cell receptor beta chain sequence. Antigen: not known. The sample is drawn from a study of T cell responses to AZD1222 COVID-19 vaccine. Across the study: Second doses at about 4 or about 12 weeks were pooled.

Sequencing was performed with immunoSEQ multiplex PCR; in TCRdb, only in-frame clones are kept and a portion is missing. This sample has under 130,000 clones; 70% to 90% occur once, and the top ten carry less than 9.5%. The ends were cut back, 4 bases at V and 8 bases at J, with 8 bases in the middle. The CDR3 spans 12 residues. Study observations and caveats: At 160-218 and 743-854, vaccine-associated CD4 TCRs were dominant, and they spanned spike. In a largely white British group with more females than males, clonal diversity was possibly underestimated. Spike-specific TCR breadth rose after two AZD1222 doses, and depth rose as well.

The sequence derives from an adult in good health. The V gene is TRBV12-3 or TRBV12-4, the J gene TRBJ1-4, with unresolved D. The sequencing used peripheral blood, collected on day 0 of AZD1222 vaccination. The CDR3 spells CASSWSEEKLFF. The CDR3 nucleotides are TGTGCCAGCAGTTGGAGCGAAGAAAAACTGTTTTTT.